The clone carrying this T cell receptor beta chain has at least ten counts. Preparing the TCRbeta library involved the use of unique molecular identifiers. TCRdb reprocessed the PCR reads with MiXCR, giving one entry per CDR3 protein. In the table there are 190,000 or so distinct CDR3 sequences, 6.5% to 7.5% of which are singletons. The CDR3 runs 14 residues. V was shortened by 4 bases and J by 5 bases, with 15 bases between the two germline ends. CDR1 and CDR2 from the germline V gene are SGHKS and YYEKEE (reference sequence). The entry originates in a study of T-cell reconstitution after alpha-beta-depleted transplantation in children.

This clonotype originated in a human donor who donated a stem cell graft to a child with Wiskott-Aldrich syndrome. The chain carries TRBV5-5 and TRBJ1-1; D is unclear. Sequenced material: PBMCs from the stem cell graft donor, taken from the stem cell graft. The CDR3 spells CASSLLRGGTEAFF. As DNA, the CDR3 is TGTGCCAGCAGCCTGTTACGAGGAGGGACTGAAGCTTTCTTT.